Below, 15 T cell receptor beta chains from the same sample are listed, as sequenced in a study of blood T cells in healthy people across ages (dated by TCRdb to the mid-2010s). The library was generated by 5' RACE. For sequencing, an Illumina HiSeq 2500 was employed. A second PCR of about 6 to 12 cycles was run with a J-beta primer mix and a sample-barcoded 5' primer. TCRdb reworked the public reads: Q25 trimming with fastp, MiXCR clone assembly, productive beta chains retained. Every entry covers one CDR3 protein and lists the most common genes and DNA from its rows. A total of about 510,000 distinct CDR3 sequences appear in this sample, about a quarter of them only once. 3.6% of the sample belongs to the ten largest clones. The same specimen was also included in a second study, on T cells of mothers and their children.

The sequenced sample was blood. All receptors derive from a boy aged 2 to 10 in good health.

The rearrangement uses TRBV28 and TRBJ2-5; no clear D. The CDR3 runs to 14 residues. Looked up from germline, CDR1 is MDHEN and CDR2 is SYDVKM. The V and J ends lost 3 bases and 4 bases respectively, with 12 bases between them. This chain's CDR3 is CASSFSTLRETQYF. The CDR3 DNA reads TGTGCCAGCAGTTTTTCGACCCTGAGAGAGACCCAGTACTTC.

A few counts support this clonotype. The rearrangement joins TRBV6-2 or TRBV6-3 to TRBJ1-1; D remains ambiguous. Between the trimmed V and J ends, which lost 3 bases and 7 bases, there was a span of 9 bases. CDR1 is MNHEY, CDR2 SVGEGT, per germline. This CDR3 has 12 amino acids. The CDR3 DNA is TGTGCCAGCAGTTATGACACCAATGAAGCTTTCTTT. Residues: CASSYDTNEAFF.

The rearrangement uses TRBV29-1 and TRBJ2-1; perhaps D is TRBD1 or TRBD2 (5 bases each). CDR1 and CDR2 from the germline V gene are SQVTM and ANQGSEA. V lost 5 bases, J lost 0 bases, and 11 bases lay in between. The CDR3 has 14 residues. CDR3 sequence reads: CSVMGRVSYNEQFF. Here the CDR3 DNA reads TGCAGCGTTATGGGACGAGTCTCCTACAATGAGCAGTTCTTC.

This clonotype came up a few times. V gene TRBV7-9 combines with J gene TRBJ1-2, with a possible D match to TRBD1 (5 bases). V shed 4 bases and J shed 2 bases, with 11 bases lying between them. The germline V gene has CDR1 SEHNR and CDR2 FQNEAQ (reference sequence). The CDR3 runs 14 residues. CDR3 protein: CASSSQWGNYGYTF. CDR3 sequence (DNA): TGTGCCAGCAGCTCTCAATGGGGGAACTATGGCTACACCTTC.

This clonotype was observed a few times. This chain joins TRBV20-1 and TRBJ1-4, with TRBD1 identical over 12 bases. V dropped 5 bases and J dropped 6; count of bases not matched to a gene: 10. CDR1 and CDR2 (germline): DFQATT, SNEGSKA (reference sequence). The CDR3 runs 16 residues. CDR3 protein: CSAPGTGGRWDEKLFF. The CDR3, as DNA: TGCAGTGCTCCCGGGACAGGGGGCAGATGGGATGAAAAACTGTTTTTT.

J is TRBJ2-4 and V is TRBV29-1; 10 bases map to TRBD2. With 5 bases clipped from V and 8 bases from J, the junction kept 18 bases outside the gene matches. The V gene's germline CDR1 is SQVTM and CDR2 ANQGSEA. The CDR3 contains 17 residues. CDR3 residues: CSVSPSLLLAGEHIQYF. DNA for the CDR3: TGCAGCGTTAGCCCTTCCTTACTTCTAGCGGGAGAGCACATTCAGTACTTC.

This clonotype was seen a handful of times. CDR3 sequence reads: CASSTTPGVPLSSGANVLTF. The CDR3, as DNA: TGTGCCAGCAGCACAACCCCAGGGGTCCCCCTCTCCTCTGGGGCCAACGTCCTGACTTTC. The chain links TRBV11-1 to TRBJ2-6; D is perhaps TRBD1 (6 bases). The germline V gene has CDR1 SGHAT and CDR2 FQDESV (reference sequence). The ends were cut back, 5 bases at V and 0 bases at J, with 23 bases in the middle. The CDR3 has 20 amino acids.

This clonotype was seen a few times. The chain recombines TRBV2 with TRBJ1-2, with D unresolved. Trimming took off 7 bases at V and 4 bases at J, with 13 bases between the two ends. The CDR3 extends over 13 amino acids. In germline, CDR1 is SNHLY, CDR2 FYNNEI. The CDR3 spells CASTQGESYGYTF. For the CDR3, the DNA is TGTGCCAGCACCCAAGGAGAGAGCTATGGCTACACCTTC.

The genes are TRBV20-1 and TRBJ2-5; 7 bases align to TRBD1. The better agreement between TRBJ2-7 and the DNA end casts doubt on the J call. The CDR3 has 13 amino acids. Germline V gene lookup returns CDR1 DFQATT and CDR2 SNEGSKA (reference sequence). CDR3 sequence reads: CSARDRLHHEQYF. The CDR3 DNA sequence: TGCAGTGCTAGGGACAGGCTGCACCACGAGCAGTACTTC.

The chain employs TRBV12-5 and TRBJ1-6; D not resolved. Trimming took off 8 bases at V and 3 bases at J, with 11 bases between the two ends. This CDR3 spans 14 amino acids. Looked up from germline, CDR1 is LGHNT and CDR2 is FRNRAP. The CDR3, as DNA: TGTGCTAGTTCAATGCGGGACTATAATTCACCCCTCCACTTT. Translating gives CASSMRDYNSPLHF.

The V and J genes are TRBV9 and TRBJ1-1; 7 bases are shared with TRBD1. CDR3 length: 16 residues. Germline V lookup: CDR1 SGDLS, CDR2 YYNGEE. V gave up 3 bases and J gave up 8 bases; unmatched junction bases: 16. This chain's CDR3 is CASSDRKGTAPQEAFF. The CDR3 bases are TGTGCCAGCAGCGACCGTAAGGGGACAGCCCCTCAGGAAGCTTTCTTT.

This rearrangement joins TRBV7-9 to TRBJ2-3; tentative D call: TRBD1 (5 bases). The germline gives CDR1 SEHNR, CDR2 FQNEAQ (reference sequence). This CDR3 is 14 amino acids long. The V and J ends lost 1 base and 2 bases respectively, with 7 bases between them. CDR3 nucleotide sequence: TGTGCCAGCAGCTTAGAAGGGGTCACAGATACGCAGTATTTT. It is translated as CASSLEGVTDTQYF. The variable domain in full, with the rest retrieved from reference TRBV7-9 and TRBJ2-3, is DTGVSQNPRHKITKRGQNVTFRCDPISEHNRLYWYRQTLGQGPEFLTYFQNEAQLEKSRLLSDRFSAERPKGSFSTLEIQRTEQGDSAMYLCASSLEGVTDTQYFGPGTRLTVL.

For the CDR3, the DNA is TGTGCCAGCAGCTTGGCCGTCAGGGGGGCCGAGACCCAGTACTTC. It translates to CASSLAVRGAETQYF. The chain is built from TRBV5-4 and TRBJ2-5, with a tentative D call TRBD1 (7 bases). This CDR3 is 15 amino acids long. From germline, CDR1 is SGHNT and CDR2 YYREEE (reference sequence). Trimming shortened V by 0 bases and J by 5 bases, and 14 bases separated the two germline ends.

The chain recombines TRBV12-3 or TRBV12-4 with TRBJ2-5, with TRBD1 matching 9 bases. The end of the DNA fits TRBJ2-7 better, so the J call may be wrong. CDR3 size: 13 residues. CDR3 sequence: CASRGQGFYEQYF. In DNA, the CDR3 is TGTGCCAGCAGGGGACAGGGCTTCTACGAGCAGTACTTC.

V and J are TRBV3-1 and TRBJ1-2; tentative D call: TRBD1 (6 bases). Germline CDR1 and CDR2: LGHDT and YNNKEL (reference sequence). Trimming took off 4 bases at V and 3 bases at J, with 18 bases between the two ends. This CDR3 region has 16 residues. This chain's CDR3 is CASSLPGTLEDYGYTF. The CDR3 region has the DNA TGTGCCAGCAGCCTGCCCGGGACACTTGAAGACTATGGCTACACCTTC. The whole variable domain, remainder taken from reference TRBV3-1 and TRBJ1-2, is DTAVSQTPKYLVTQMGNDKSIKCEQNLGHDTMYWYKQDSKKFLKIMFSYNNKELIINETVPNRFSPKSPDKAHLNLHINSLELGDSAVYFCASSLPGTLEDYGYTFGSGTRLTVV.